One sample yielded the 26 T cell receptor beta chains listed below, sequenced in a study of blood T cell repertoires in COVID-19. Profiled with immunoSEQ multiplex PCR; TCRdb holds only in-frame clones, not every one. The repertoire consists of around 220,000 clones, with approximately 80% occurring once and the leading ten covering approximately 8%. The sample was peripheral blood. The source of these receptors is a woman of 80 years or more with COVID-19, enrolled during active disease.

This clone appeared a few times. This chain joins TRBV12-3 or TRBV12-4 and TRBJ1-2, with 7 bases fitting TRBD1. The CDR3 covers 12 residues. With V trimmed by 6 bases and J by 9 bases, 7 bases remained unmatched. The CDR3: CASRPQGMSYTF. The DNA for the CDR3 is TGTGCCAGCAGACCACAGGGGATGAGCTACACCTTC.

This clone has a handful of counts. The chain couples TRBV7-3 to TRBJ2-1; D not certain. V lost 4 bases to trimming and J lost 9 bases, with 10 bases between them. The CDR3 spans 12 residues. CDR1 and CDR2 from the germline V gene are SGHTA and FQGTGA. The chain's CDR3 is CASSYGSGEQFF. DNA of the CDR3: TGTGCCAGCAGCTACGGGTCGGGTGAGCAGTTCTTC.

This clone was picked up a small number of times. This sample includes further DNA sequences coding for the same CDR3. The CDR3 bases are TGTGCCAGCAGTGCGGACAGGGGAGGAGGCTACACCTTC. Its protein is CASSADRGGGYTF. This sequence joins TRBV6-4 and TRBJ1-2, with TRBD1 matching 9 bases. This CDR3 comprises 13 residues. Germline lookup yields CDR1 MRHNA and CDR2 SNTAGT. The V gene end was trimmed by 4 bases and the J gene end by 8 bases; junction bases not matched to a gene: 5.

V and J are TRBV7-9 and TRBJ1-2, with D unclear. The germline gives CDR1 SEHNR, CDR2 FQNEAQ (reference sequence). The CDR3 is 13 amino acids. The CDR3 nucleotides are TGTGCGTGTACGGCAGGTCCTTATTATGGCTACACCTTC. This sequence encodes CACTAGPYYGYTF.

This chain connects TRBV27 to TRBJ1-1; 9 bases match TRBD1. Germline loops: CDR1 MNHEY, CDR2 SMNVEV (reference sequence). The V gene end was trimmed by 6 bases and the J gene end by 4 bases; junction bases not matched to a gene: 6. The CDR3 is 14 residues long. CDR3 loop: CASRYRGQGTEAFF. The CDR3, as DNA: TGTGCCAGCAGATACAGGGGGCAGGGCACTGAAGCTTTCTTT.

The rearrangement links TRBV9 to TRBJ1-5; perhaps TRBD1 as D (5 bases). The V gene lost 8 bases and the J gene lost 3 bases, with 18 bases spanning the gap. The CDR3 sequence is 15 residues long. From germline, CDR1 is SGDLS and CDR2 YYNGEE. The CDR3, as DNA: TGTGCCAGTTCCTCCCTCGACAGCCTCAATCAGCCCCAGCATTTT. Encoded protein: CASSSLDSLNQPQHF.

DNA for the CDR3: TGTGCCAGCAGCTTGCTCAGCGGCAGCACAGATACGCAGTATTTT. It is translated as CASSLLSGSTDTQYF. J is TRBJ2-3 and V is TRBV7-9; TRBD2 might be the D (5 bases). The CDR3 sequence is 15 residues long. Germline V gene sequence: CDR1 SEHNR, CDR2 FQNEAQ (reference sequence). The germline V and J ends were trimmed by 3 bases and 0 bases, with 10 bases remaining between them.

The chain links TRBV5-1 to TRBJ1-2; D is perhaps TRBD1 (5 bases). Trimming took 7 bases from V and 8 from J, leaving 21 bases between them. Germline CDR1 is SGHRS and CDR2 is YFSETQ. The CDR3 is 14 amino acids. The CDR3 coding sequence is TGCGCCAGCCGACCCGACAGTCCCGATCTCGGCTACACCTTC. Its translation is CASRPDSPDLGYTF.

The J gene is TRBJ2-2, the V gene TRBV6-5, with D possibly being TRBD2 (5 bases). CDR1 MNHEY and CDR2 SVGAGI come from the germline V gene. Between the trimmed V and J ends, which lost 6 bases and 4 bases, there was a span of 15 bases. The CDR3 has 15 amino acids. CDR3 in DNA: TGTGCCAGCAGCCAGCGGCCCTCGCGCACCGGGGAGCTGTTTTTT. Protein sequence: CASSQRPSRTGELFF.

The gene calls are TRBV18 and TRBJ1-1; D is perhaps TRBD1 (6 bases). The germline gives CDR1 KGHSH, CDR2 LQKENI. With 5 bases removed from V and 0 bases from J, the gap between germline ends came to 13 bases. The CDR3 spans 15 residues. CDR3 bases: TGTGCCAGCTCATCTCAGGACAGCATGAACACTGAAGCTTTCTTT. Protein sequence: CASSSQDSMNTEAFF.

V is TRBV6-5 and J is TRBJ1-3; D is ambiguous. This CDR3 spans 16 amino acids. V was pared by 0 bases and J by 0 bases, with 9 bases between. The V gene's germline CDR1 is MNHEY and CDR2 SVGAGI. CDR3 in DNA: TGTGCCAGCAGTTACTCGATACAAATCTCTGGAAACACCATATATTTT. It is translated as CASSYSIQISGNTIYF.

The CDR3 DNA is TGCGCCAGCAGCCAAGGCGCTGGGGACAGGGTTTTCTATGGCTACACCTTC. Its translation is CASSQGAGDRVFYGYTF. The rearrangement links TRBV4-1 to TRBJ1-2; 9 bases align to TRBD1. CDR1 is MGHRA, CDR2 YSYEKL, per germline. V was clipped by 1 base and J by 4 bases; unmatched bases: 10. This CDR3 has 17 amino acids.

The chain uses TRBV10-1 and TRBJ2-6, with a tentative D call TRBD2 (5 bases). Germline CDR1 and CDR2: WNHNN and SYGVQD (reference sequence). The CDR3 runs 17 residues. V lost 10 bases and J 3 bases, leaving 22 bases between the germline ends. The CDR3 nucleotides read TGCGCCACCGACTACGGTGAAGGGAGCGGTGGGGCCAACGTCCTGACTTTC. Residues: CATDYGEGSGGANVLTF.

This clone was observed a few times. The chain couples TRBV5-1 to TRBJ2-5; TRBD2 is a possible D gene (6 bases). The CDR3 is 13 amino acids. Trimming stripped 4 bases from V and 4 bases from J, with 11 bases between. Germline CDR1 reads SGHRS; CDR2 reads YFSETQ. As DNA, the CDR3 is TGCGCCAGCAGCCAGGTGGGGGGAGAGACCCAGTACTTC. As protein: CASSQVGGETQYF.

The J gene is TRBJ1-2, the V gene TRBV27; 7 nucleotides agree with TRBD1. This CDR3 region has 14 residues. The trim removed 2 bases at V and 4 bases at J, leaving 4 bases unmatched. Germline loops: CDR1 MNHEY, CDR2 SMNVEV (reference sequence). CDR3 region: CASSLTTGIYGYTF. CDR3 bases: TGTGCCAGCAGTTTAACGACAGGGATCTATGGCTACACCTTC.

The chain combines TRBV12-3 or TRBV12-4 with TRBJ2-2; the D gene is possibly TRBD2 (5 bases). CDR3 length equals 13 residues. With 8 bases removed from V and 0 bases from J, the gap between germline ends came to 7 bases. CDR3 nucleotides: TGTGCCAGCCGGGATTCGAACACCGGGGAGCTGTTTTTT. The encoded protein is CASRDSNTGELFF.

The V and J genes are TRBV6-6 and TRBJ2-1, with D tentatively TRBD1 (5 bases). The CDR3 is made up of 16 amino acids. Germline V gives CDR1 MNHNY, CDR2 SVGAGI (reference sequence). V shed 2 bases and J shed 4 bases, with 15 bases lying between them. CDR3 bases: TGTGCCAGCAGTTACCTGGCCAGGGTTGGTTACAATGAGCAGTTCTTC. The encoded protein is CASSYLARVGYNEQFF.

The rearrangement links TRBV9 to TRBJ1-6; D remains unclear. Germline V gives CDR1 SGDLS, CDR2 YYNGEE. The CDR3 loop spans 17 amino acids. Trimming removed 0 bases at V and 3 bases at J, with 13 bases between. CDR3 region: CASSVGGSPYYNSPLHF. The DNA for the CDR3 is TGTGCCAGCAGCGTAGGAGGCAGCCCATACTATAATTCACCCCTCCACTTT.

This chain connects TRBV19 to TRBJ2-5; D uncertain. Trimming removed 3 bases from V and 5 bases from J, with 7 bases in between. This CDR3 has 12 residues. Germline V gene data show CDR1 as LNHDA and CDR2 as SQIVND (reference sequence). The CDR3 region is CASSISEETQYF. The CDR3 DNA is TGTGCCAGTAGTATTTCCGAGGAGACCCAGTACTTC.

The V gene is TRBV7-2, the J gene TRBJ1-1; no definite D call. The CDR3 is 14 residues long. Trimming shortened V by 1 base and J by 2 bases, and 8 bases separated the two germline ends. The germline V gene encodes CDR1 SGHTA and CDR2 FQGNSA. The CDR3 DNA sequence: TGTGCCAGCAGCTTAGTAGGGAGAAACACTGAAGCTTTCTTT. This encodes CASSLVGRNTEAFF. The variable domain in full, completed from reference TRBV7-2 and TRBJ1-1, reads GAGVSQSPSNKVTEKGKDVELRCDPISGHTALYWYRQSLGQGLEFLIYFQGNSAPDKSGLPSDRFSAERTGGSVSTLTIQRTQQEDSAVYLCASSLVGRNTEAFFGQGTRLTVV.

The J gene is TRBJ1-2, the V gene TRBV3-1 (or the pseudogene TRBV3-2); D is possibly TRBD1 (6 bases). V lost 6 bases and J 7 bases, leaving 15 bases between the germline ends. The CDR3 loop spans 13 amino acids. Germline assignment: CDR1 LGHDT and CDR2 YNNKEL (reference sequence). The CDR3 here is CASRPTGSSGYTF. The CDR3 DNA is TGTGCCAGCAGGCCTACAGGGAGTAGTGGCTACACCTTC.

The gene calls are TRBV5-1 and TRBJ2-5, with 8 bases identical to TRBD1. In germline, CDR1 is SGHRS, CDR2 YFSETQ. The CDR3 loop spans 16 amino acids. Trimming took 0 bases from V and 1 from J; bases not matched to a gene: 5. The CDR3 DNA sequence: TGCGCCAGCAGCTTGGGGGGGACAGGTTTCCAAGAGACCCAGTACTTC. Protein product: CASSLGGTGFQETQYF.

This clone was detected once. The CDR3 reads CASSPRTATGETQYF. In DNA form, the CDR3 reads TGTGCCAGCTCACCACGCACTGCCACCGGAGAGACCCAGTACTTC. The V and J genes are TRBV18 and TRBJ2-5; D is ambiguous. Trimming removed 1 base from V and 4 bases from J, with 13 bases in between. This CDR3 comprises 15 residues. The germline CDR1 and CDR2 sequences are KGHSH and LQKENI.

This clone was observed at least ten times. The CDR3 sequence is CASSQEGTGGQPQHF. In DNA, the CDR3 is TGTGCCAGCTCCCAGGAGGGGACAGGGGGTCAGCCCCAGCATTTT. The rearrangement joins TRBV2 to TRBJ1-5; 11 bases are shared with TRBD1. There are 15 residues in the CDR3. V dropped 8 bases and J dropped 6; count of bases not matched to a gene: 9. Germline assignment: CDR1 SNHLY and CDR2 FYNNEI.

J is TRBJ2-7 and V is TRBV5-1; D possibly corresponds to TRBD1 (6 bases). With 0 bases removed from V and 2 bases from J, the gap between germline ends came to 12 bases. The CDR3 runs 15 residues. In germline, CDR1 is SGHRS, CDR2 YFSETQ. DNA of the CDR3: TGCGCCAGCAGCTTGGGGACAGTACCAACCTACGAGCAGTACTTC. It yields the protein CASSLGTVPTYEQYF.

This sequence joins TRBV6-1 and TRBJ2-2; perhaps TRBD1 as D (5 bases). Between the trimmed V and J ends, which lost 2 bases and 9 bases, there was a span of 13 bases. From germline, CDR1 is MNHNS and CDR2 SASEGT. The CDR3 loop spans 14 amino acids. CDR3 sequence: CASSEPQVERELFF. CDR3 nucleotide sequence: TGTGCCAGCAGTGAACCACAGGTTGAGAGGGAGCTGTTTTTT.